This T cell receptor (beta chain) was recovered during a study of blood T cell repertoires in COVID-19. Study background: COVID-19 samples collected from the United States, Italy and Spain covered acute and convalescent phases. The cDNA or gDNA used as material had been derived from T cells, B-cell-depleted T cells, or PBMCs.

This clone was observed once. The germline CDR1 and CDR2 sequences are SEHNR and FQNEAQ (reference sequence). The germline V and J ends were trimmed by 1 base and 7 bases, with 7 bases remaining between them. The CDR3 is 12 residues long. The table came from immunoSEQ multiplex PCR; TCRdb's copy has only in-frame clones and leaves some out. The sample has 200,000 to 250,000 clones, 80% seen once; the top ten hold around 5.4%. The sequence was obtained from a woman in her sixties or seventies with acute or convalescent COVID-19. The specimen was peripheral blood. The V call is TRBV7-9, the J call TRBJ1-1; D not certain. The CDR3 DNA sequence: TGTGCCAGCAGCTTAGGCAGGATTGAAGCTTTCTTT. Amino acid sequence: CASSLGRIEAFF.